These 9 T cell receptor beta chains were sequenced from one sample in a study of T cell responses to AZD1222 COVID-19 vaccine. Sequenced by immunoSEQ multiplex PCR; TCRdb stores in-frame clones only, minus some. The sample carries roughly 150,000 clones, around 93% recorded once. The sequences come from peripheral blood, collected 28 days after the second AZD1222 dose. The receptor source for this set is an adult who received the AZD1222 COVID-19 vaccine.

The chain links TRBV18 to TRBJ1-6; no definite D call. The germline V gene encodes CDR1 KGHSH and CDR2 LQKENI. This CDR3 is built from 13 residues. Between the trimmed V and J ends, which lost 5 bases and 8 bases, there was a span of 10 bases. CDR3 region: CASSFGRDSPLHF. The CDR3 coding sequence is TGTGCCAGCTCATTCGGACGGGATTCACCCCTCCACTTT.

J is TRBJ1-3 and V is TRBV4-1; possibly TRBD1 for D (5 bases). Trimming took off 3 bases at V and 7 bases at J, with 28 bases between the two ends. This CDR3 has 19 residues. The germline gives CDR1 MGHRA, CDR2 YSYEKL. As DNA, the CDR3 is TGCGCCAGCAGCCAGGACGGGACGGAGCTTTGGGGGGTTAGCAACACCATATATTTT. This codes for CASSQDGTELWGVSNTIYF.

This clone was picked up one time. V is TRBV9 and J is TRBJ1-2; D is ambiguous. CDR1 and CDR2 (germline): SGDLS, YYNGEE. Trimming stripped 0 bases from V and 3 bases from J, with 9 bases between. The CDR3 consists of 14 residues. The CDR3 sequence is CASSVVGRYYGYTF. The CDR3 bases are TGTGCCAGCAGCGTAGTGGGCAGGTACTATGGCTACACCTTC.

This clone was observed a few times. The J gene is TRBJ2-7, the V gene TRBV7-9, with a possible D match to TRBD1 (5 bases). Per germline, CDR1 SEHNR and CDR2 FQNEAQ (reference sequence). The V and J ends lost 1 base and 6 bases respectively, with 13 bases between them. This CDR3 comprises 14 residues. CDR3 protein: CASSLGGPYTEQYF. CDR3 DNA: TGTGCCAGCAGCTTAGGGGGCCCCTATACCGAGCAGTACTTC.

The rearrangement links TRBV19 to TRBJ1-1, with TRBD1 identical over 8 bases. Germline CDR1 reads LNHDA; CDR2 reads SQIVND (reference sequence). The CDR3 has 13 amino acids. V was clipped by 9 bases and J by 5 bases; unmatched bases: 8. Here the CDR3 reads CARTDRGRTEAFF. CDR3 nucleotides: TGTGCCAGGACAGACAGGGGCCGGACTGAAGCTTTCTTT.

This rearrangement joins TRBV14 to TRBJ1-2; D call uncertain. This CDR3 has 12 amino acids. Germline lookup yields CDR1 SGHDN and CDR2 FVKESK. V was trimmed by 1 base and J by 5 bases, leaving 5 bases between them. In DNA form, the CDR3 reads TGTGCCAGCAGCCAAGTAGGGTATGGCTACACCTTC. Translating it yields CASSQVGYGYTF.

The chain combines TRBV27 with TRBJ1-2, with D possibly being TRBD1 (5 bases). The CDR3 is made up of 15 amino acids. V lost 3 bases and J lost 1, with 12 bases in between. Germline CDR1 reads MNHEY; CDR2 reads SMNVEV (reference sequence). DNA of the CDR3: TGTGCCAGCAGTTTTAGGGGAGGCCTTAACTATGGCTACACCTTC. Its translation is CASSFRGGLNYGYTF.

In DNA form, the CDR3 reads TGTGCCAGCAGTTCCCCCAAGGCCCCTAGCGGGAGTTACCGCGAGCAGTACTTC. This gives the protein CASSSPKAPSGSYREQYF. The chain combines TRBV27 with TRBJ2-7; TRBD2 agrees at 10 bases. The V segment lost 4 bases and the J segment 6 bases; nucleotides outside the gene matches: 18. Germline CDR1 reads MNHEY; CDR2 reads SMNVEV (reference sequence). This CDR3 has 18 amino acids.

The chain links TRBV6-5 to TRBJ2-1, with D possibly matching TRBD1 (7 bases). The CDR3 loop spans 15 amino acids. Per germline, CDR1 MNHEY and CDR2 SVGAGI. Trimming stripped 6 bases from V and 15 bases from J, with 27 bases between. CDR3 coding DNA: TGTGCCAGCAGCTCCACTCCGGCCTCGACAGGGAGGACGTTCTTC. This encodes CASSSTPASTGRTFF.